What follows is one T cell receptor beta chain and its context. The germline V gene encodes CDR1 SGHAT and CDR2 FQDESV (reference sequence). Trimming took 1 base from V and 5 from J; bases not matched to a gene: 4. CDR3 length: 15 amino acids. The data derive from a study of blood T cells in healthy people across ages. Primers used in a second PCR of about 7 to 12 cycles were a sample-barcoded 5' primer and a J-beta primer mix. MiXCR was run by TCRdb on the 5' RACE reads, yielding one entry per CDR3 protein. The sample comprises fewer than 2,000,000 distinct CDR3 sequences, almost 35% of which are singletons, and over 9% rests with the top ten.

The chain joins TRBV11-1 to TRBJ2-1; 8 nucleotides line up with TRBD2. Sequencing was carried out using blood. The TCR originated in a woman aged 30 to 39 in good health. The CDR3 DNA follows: TGTGCCAGCAGCTTAGTGGTAGCGGGGAACAATGAGCAGTTCTTC. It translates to CASSLVVAGNNEQFF. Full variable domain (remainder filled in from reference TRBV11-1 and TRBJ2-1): EAEVAQSPRYKITEKSQAVAFWCDPISGHATLYWYRQILGQGPELLVQFQDESVVDDSQLPKDRFSAERLKGVDSTLKIQPAELGDSAMYLCASSLVVAGNNEQFFGPGTRLTVL.